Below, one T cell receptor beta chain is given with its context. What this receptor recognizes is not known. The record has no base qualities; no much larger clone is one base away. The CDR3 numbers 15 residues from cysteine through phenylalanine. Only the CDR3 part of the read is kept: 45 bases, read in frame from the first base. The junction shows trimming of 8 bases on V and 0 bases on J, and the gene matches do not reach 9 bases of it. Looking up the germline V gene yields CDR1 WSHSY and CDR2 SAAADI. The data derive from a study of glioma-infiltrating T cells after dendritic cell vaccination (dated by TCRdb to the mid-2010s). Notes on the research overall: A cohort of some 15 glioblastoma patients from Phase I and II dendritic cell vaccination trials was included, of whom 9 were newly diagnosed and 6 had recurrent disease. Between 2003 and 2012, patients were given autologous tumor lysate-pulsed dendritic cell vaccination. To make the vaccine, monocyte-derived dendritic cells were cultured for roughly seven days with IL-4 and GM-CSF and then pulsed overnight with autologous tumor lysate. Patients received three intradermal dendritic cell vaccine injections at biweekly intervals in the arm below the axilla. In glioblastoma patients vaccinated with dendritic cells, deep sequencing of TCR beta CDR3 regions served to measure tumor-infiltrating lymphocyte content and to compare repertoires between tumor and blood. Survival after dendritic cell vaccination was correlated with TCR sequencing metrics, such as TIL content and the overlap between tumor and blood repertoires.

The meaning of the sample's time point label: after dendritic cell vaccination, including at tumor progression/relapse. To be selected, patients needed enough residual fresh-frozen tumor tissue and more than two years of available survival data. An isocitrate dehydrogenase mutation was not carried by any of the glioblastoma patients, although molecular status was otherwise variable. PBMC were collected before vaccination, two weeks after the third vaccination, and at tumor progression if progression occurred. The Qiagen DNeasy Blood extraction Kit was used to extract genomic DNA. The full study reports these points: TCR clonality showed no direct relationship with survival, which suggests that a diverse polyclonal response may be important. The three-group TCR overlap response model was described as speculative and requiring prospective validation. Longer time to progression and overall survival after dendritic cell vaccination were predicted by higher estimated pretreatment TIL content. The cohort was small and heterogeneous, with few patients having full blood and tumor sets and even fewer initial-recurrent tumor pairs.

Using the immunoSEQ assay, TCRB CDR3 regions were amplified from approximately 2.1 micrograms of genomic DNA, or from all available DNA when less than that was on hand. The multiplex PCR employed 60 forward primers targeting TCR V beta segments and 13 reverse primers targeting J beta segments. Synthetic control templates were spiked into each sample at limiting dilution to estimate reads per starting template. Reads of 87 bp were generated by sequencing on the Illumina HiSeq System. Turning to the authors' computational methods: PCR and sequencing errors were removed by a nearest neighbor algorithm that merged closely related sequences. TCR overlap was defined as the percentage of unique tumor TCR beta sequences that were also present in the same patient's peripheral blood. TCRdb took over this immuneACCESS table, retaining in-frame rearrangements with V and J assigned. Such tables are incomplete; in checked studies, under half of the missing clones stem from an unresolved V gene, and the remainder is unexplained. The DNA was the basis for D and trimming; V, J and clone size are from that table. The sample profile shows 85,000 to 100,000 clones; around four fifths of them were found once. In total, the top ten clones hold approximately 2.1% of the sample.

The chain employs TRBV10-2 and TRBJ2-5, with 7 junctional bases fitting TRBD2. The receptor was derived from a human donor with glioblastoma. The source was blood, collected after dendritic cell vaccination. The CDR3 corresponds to CASHPLLANQETQYF. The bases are TGCGCCAGCCACCCCTTACTAGCGAACCAAGAGACCCAGTACTTC.